This is a list of T cell receptor beta chains from one sample in a study of T cells in Graves' hyperthyroidism and ophthalmopathy. TCRdb fed the multiplex PCR reads into MiXCR, producing one record per CDR3 protein. The sample holds 340,000 or so distinct CDR3 sequences, around a sixth seen once. What was sequenced was blood. The receptor source for this set is a woman between 50 and 59 years old with Graves' hyperthyroidism. The CDR3 runs from the conserved cysteine through the conserved F or W. The D gene is left open where the match is weak. Not all rows give a size; the values are once, few, many and, for expanded clones, a class.

TRBJ2-1,NA,many,TRBV28,CASSLRRGVYNEQFF,TGTGCCAGCAGTTTAAGGAGAGGGGTCTACAATGAGCAGTTCTTC
TRBJ1-4,TRBD1,NA,TRBV28,CASSLGGRGREKLFF,TGTGCCAGCAGTTTGGGAGGCAGGGGGCGTGAAAAACTGTTTTTT
TRBJ2-5,TRBD1,few,TRBV5-1,CASSFGQGRETQYF,TGCGCCAGCAGCTTCGGACAGGGAAGAGAGACCCAGTACTTC
TRBJ2-1,NA,many,TRBV7-9,CASSRSFVAYNEQFF,TGTGCCAGCAGCCGAAGCTTTGTGGCCTACAATGAGCAGTTCTTC
TRBJ2-1,NA,NA,TRBV3-1,CASSQDSGAYNEQFF,TGTGCCAGCAGCCAAGACTCGGGGGCCTACAATGAGCAGTTCTTC
TRBJ2-5,NA,NA,TRBV20-1,CSARRDSRGETQYF,TGCAGTGCTAGGCGGGACTCTCGGGGAGAGACCCAGTACTTC
TRBJ2-3,NA,NA,TRBV15,CATSRDRATDAQYF,TGTGCCACCAGCAGAGACAGGGCAACAGATGCGCAGTATTTT
TRBJ2-5,NA,NA,TRBV29-1,CSAMDSSQETQYF,TGCAGCGCAATGGACAGCTCCCAAGAGACCCAGTACTTC
TRBJ1-2,TRBD1,many,TRBV2,CASSLRDRGLDGYTF,TGTGCCAGCAGCCTGCGGGACAGGGGGCTAGACGGCTACACCTTC
TRBJ2-2,NA,NA,TRBV20-1,CSARSGELFF,TGCAGTGCTAGGTCCGGGGAGCTGTTTTTT
TRBJ2-2,TRBD2,few,TRBV10-3,CAISKASGGANTGELFF,TGTGCCATCAGCAAAGCTAGCGGGGGCGCGAACACCGGGGAGCTGTTTTTT
TRBJ2-2,TRBD2,NA,TRBV6-1,CASSEGTGGYTGELFF,TGTGCCAGCAGTGAGGGTACGGGGGGATACACCGGGGAGCTGTTTTTT
TRBJ1-1,NA,few,TRBV27,CASSLSQGGTEAFF,TGTGCCAGCAGTTTATCCCAGGGCGGCACTGAAGCTTTCTTT
TRBJ2-7,TRBD1,many,TRBV28,CASSWGQGSYEQYF,TGTGCCAGCAGTTGGGGACAGGGTTCCTACGAGCAGTACTTC
TRBJ1-2,TRBD1,many,TRBV12-3/TRBV12-4,CASSLGTDNGYTF,TGTGCCAGCAGCCTCGGGACAGACAATGGCTACACCTTC
TRBJ2-1,NA,few,TRBV7-3,CASSPASSLGNEQFF,TGTGCCAGCAGCCCCGCGAGTTCGTTGGGCAATGAGCAGTTCTTC
TRBJ2-3,NA,NA,TRBV16,CASSPTTDTLYF,TGTGCCAGCAGCCCTACGACAGATACGCTGTATTTT